This record covers a single TCR beta chain. The target antigen is unknown. This sample stems from a study of radiotherapy plus CTLA-4 blockade in lung cancer. Findings and caveats of the study: In blood, TCR clones derived from the tumor expanded after radiotherapy plus ipilimumab.

TCRdb's table, derived via immunoSEQ multiplex PCR, lists solely in-frame clones and lacks some. Found here are roughly 68,000 clones, roughly 75% of them singletons; the top ten hold around 7.1%. CDR3 length: 14 amino acids. From germline, CDR1 is KGHSH and CDR2 LQKENI. Trimming shortened V by 3 bases and J by 4 bases, and 12 bases separated the two germline ends. The sequence was obtained from a human donor with non-small cell lung cancer who had a complete response to radiotherapy plus ipilimumab. The chain recombines TRBV18 with TRBJ1-1; no clear D. Sample: peripheral blood, taken from a patient treated with radiotherapy plus ipilimumab. CDR3 bases: TGTGCCAGCTCACCCCCAGGTGATAGCACTGAAGCTTTCTTT. Translating it yields CASSPPGDSTEAFF.